The rows below give T cell receptor beta chains drawn from one sample of a study of T cell responses to AZD1222 COVID-19 vaccine. The protocol was immunoSEQ multiplex PCR, while the TCRdb copy is restricted to in-frame clones and leaves out a portion. The sample contains around 130,000 clones, roughly nine tenths of which appear only once. The input for sequencing was peripheral blood, taken on day 0 of AZD1222 vaccination. The receptors derive from an adult in good health. The CDR3 runs from the conserved cysteine through the conserved F or W. D genes are given only for firm matches. Expanded clones are given a class, and other clones once, few, many or no size at all.

clone size	D gene	J gene	V gene	CDR3 DNA	CDR3 protein
medium-sized	.	TRBJ2-1	TRBV20-1	TGCAGTGCTAGTTCGGTGGAGGATGAGCAGTTCTTC	CSASSVEDEQFF
.	.	TRBJ1-4	TRBV7-6	TGTGCCAGCAGCTTAGTAAGCTCTAAGCGGGATGAAAAACTGTTTTTT	CASSLVSSKRDEKLFF
.	.	TRBJ2-6	TRBV5-6	TGTGCCAGCAGCTTTAACAGCCTATCTGGGGCCAACGTCCTGACTTTC	CASSFNSLSGANVLTF
.	.	TRBJ1-6	TRBV18	TGTGCCAGCTCCCCCTCCTATAATTCACCCCTCCACTTT	CASSPSYNSPLHF
.	.	TRBJ1-2	TRBV5-6	TGTGCCAGCAGCACAACAACGATGGATCTATCATATGGCTACACCTTC	CASSTTTMDLSYGYTF
once	TRBD1	TRBJ1-5	TRBV7-8	TGTGCCAGCAGCCGGGACAGGGGAAGTCAGCCCCAGCATTTT	CASSRDRGSQPQHF
once	.	TRBJ1-5	TRBV6-1	TGTGCCAGCAGTGATTCACTAGGCAATCAGCCCCAGCATTTT	CASSDSLGNQPQHF
.	.	TRBJ1-6	TRBV9	TGTGCCAGCAGCGTACGGGCCACTAATTCACCCCTCCACTTT	CASSVRATNSPLHF
.	.	TRBJ1-1	TRBV2	TGTGCCAGTCGAGAGGGGTGGAGCACTGAAGCTTTCTTT	CASREGWSTEAFF
.	TRBD1	TRBJ1-2	TRBV5-1	TGCGCCAGCAGCCTTGGGGACAGGGAGGTCTATGGCTACACCTTC	CASSLGDREVYGYTF
.	TRBD1	TRBJ2-2	TRBV11-2	TGTGCCAGCAGCTTAGATTTTCCCGACAGGGGTAGCGCCGGGGAGCTGTTTTTT	CASSLDFPDRGSAGELFF
.	TRBD1	TRBJ1-5	TRBV6-5	TGTGCCAGCAGTCCGCGACAGGGTGGCAATCAGCCCCAGCATTTT	CASSPRQGGNQPQHF
.	TRBD1	TRBJ1-4	TRBV19	TGTGCCAGTAGAAGGACAGGGAGGAGTGAAAAACTGTTTTTT	CASRRTGRSEKLFF
.	.	TRBJ2-2	TRBV11-1	TGTGCCAGCAGCTTAGGCCAGGGCACCGGGGAGCTGTTTTTT	CASSLGQGTGELFF
.	.	TRBJ1-3	TRBV6-5	TGTGCCAGCAGTTACCTGGGGAGCTCTGGAAACACCATATATTTT	CASSYLGSSGNTIYF
.	TRBD1	TRBJ2-2	TRBV6-5	TGTGCCAGCAGCCACGGACAGGGGAACACCGGGGAGCTGTTTTTT	CASSHGQGNTGELFF
.	TRBD1	TRBJ2-7	TRBV15	TGTGCCACCAGCAGAGGACAGGGTGTGGTATACGAGCAGTACTTC	CATSRGQGVVYEQYF
.	TRBD1	TRBJ2-3	TRBV9	TGTGCCAGCAGCTCCGGGACAGGGTCCACAGATACGCAGTATTTT	CASSSGTGSTDTQYF
.	TRBD1	TRBJ1-5	TRBV19	TGTGCCAGTAATGAACAGGGGGCGGGGGCGCCCCAGCATTTT	CASNEQGAGAPQHF
.	.	TRBJ2-7	TRBV28	TGTGCCAGCAGTTTAATATCAGAGGGCGGGAAGTACTTC	CASSLISEGGKYF
.	TRBD1	TRBJ1-2	TRBV19	TGTGCCAGTAGGGACAGGGGTGTGGATGGCTACACCTTC	CASRDRGVDGYTF
.	.	TRBJ1-2	TRBV11-2	TGTGCCAGCAGCTTAGTAGGGATTTCCTATGGCTACACCTTC	CASSLVGISYGYTF
.	.	TRBJ1-1	TRBV19	TGTGCCAGTAGTATTGGGGGGGGGCCGGCTTTCTTT	CASSIGGGPAFF
.	TRBD1	TRBJ1-2	TRBV3-1/TRBV3-2	TGTGCCAGCACCCGAAACCGGGACAGGGGCCGTGGCTACACCTTC	CASTRNRDRGRGYTF
few	.	TRBJ1-1	TRBV3-1/TRBV3-2	TGTGCCAGCAACCAGAGGGCGGAGAACACTGAAGCTTTCTTT	CASNQRAENTEAFF
.	.	TRBJ2-1	TRBV6-2/TRBV6-3	TGTGCCAGCAGTTGGCAAGGGGGGAAGAGCTCCTACAATGAGCAGTTCTTC	CASSWQGGKSSYNEQFF
.	.	TRBJ2-2	TRBV27	TGTGCCAGCAGTCAAGGGCTATACACCGGGGAGCTGTTTTTT	CASSQGLYTGELFF
.	.	TRBJ1-2	TRBV29-1	TGCAGCGTTGTAAGTCCTGGCTACACCTTC	CSVVSPGYTF
.	TRBD1	TRBJ1-1	TRBV7-3	TGTGCCAGCAGCTCGGACAGGGGCACTGAAGCTTTCTTT	CASSSDRGTEAFF
once	TRBD1	TRBJ1-2	TRBV3-1/TRBV3-2	TGTGCCAGCAGCCAGACAGGGGCGGCCTATGGCTACACCTTC	CASSQTGAAYGYTF
once	.	TRBJ1-1	TRBV10-3	TGTGCCATCAGTGGAGCAAACAGGCGGAACACTGAAGCTTTCTTT	CAISGANRRNTEAFF
.	TRBD1	TRBJ1-1	TRBV10-1	TGCGCCAGCAGTGAGCTGACAGGGACCACTGAAGCTTTCTTT	CASSELTGTTEAFF
.	TRBD1	TRBJ1-1	TRBV13	TGTGCCAGCAGCTCATACGACAGGGACTTTGCGAACACTGAAGCTTTCTTT	CASSSYDRDFANTEAFF
.	TRBD2	TRBJ2-4	TRBV5-1	TGCGCCAGCAGCCCGCCGCTAGCGGGACTTAACCGAGCCAAAAACATTCAGTACTTC	CASSPPLAGLNRAKNIQYF
.	.	TRBJ1-1	TRBV30	TGTGCCTGGAGCCGGAGCTACACTGAAGCTTTCTTT	CAWSRSYTEAFF
.	TRBD1	TRBJ1-6	TRBV18	TGTGCCAGCTCACCACCGGGACAGGGTAATTCACCCCTCCACTTT	CASSPPGQGNSPLHF